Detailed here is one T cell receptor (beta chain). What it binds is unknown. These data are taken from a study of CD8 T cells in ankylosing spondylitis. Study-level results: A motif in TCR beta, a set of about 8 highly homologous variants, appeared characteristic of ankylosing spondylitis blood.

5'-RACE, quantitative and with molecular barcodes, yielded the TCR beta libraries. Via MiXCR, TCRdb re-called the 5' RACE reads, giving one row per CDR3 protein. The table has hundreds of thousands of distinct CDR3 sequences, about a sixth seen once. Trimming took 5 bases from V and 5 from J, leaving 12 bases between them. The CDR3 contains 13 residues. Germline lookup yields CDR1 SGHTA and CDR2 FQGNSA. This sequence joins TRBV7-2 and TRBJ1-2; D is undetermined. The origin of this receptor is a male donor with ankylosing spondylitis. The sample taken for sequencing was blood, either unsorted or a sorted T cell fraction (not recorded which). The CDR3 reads CASSPGSRYGYTF. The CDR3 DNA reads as TGTGCCAGCAGCCCCGGGAGTAGATATGGCTACACCTTC. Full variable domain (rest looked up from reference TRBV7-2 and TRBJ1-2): GAGVSQSPSNKVTEKGKDVELRCDPISGHTALYWYRQSLGQGLEFLIYFQGNSAPDKSGLPSDRFSAERTGGSVSTLTIQRTQQEDSAVYLCASSPGSRYGYTFGSGTRLTVV.